This T cell receptor beta chain was found in a study of cytomegalovirus exposure and HLA in healthy donors. The primer mix had 60 Vbeta and 13 Jbeta primers. The method was immunoSEQ multiplex PCR; TCRdb's version includes in-frame clones alone and lacks a portion of them. The sample includes fewer than 200,000 clones, roughly 87% seen only once; the top ten take approximately 0.23%. The V and J ends lost 4 bases and 3 bases, in that order; junction bases with no gene match: 10. The CDR3 sequence is 16 residues long. Germline values: CDR1 SGHRS, CDR2 YFSETQ. Unrecorded immune exposure was likely among donors, who were nominally healthy when sampled.

The sequenced sample was PBMCs. The J gene is TRBJ1-1, the V gene TRBV5-1, with 9 positions matching TRBD1. This TCR was sampled from a girl in the first two years of life in good health and CMV-seronegative. The CDR3 loop reads CASSSGTGLVDTEAFF. In DNA form, the CDR3 reads TGCGCCAGCAGCAGCGGGACAGGGTTAGTAGACACTGAAGCTTTCTTT.